This T cell receptor (beta chain) came from a study of CD8+ T cells in alopecia areata. Study-wide points: More clonal than normal scalp was lesional scalp, particularly alopecia totalis/universalis.

Extraction and reverse transcription of RNA yielded cDNA as the sequencing template. TCRdb's table, derived via immunoSEQ multiplex PCR, lists solely in-frame clones and lacks some. The sample lists 200,000 to 250,000 clones; 50% to 60% were seen once. Germline CDR1 reads MGHRA; CDR2 reads YSYEKL. Losses at the gene ends were 2 bases for V and 2 bases for J; bases not matched to a gene: 10. This CDR3 comprises 18 residues. Obtained from alopecia areata patients were lesional scalp punch biopsies along with peripheral blood. In the case of this clone: Its antigen is unidentified.

This TCR came from a human donor with alopecia areata. The starting material was CD4+ T cells sorted from blood, obtained at week 0. The rearrangement joins TRBV4-1 to TRBJ2-7; 12 nucleotides agree with TRBD1. CDR3 sequence (DNA): TGCGCCAGCAGCCAACCGGGACAGGGGGCGGTGGGAACCTACGAGCAGTACTTC. It encodes CASSQPGQGAVGTYEQYF.